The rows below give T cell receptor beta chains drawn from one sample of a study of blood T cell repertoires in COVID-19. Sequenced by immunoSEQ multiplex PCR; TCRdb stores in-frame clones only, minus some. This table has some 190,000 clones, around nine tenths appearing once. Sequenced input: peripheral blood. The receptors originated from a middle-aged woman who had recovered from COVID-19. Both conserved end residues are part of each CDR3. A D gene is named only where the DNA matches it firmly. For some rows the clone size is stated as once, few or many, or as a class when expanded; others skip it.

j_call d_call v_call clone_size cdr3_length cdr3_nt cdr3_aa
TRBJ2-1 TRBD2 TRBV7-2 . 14 TGTGCCAGCAGCTTTAGCGGGAGCGGCGATGAGCAGTTCTTC CASSFSGSGDEQFF
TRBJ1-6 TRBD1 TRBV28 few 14 TGTGCCAGCAGCTCCGGGACAGACTATTCACCCCTCCACTTT CASSSGTDYSPLHF
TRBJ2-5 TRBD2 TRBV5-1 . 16 TGCGCCAGCAGCTTGGCGGGACTAGCGGGAGAAGAGACCCAGTACTTC CASSLAGLAGEETQYF
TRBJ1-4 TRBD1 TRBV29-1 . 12 TGCAGCGCCCGTGACAGGGATGAAAAACTGTTTTTT CSARDRDEKLFF
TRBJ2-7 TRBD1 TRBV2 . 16 TGTGCCAGCAGTCAAACTTCCGGGACAGGGTTAAGGAAGCAGTACTTC CASSQTSGTGLRKQYF
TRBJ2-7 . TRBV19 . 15 TGTGCCAGTAAGTGGGATGCGGGAAGTGGCTACGAGCAGTACTTC CASKWDAGSGYEQYF
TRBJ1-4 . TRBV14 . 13 TGTGCCAGCAGCCAAGGAGGGTTTGAAAAACTGTTTTTT CASSQGGFEKLFF
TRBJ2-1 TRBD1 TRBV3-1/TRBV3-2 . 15 TGTGCCAGCAGCCAAGTCCCCGCCGGGACAGGGGTGCAGTTCTTC CASSQVPAGTGVQFF
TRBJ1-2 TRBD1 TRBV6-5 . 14 TGTGCCAGCAGTTACACCAGGGGGCCCCATGGCTACACCTTC CASSYTRGPHGYTF
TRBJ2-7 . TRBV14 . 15 TGTGCCAGCAGCTCCACACGAACGATGACATCCGAGCAGTACTTC CASSSTRTMTSEQYF
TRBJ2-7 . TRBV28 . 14 . CASSFLAGGYEQYF
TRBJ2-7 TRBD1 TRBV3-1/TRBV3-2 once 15 TGTGCCAGCAGCCTCGGGACAGGGGGTTCCTACGAGCAGTACTTC CASSLGTGGSYEQYF
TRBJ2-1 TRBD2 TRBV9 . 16 TGTGCCAGCAGCGTATTTTCGGGACTAGCGGGAGAAGAGCAGTTCTTC CASSVFSGLAGEEQFF
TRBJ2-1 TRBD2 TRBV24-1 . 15 TGTGCCACCAGTGACCCGGCTAGCGGGAACGATGAGCAGTTCTTC CATSDPASGNDEQFF
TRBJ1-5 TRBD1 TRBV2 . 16 TGTGCCAGCAGTGGAAACCAGGGGGCCGGCAATCAGCCCCAGCATTTT CASSGNQGAGNQPQHF
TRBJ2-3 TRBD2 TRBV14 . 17 TGTGCCAGCAGCCAACCACCGGGGGAGGGGTACACAGATACGCAGTATTTT CASSQPPGEGYTDTQYF
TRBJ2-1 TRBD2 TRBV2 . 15 TGTGCCAGCAGTGACGCGGGAGGGTCATACAATGAGCAGTTCTTC CASSDAGGSYNEQFF
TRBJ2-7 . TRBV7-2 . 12 TGTGCCAGCAGCTTACAAGTCGGCGAGCAGTACTTC CASSLQVGEQYF
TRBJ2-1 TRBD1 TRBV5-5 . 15 TGTGCCAGCAGCCGCGCCGGGACAGGTAACAATGAGCAGTTCTTC CASSRAGTGNNEQFF
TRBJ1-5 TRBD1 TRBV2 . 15 TGTGCCAGCAGTGAAGAACAGGGGCCGAATCAGCCCCAGCATTTT CASSEEQGPNQPQHF
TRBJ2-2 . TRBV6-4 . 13 TGTGCCAGCGCGGAGCCGAACACCGGGGAGCTGTTTTTT CASAEPNTGELFF
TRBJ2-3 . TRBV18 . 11 TGTGCCAGCTCCCGGGCAGATACGCAGTATTTT CASSRADTQYF
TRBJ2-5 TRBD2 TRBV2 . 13 TGTGCCAGCAGTGGACTAGCGGGAGGGTCCCAGTACTTC CASSGLAGGSQYF
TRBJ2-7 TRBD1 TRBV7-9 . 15 TGTGCCAGCAGCTTTGAGGACAGGGGGCGTGTCGAGCAGTACTTC CASSFEDRGRVEQYF
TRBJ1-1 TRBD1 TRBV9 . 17 TGTGCCAGCAGCGTAGCTGGGACAGGGGGGTCTGACACTGAAGCTTTCTTT CASSVAGTGGSDTEAFF
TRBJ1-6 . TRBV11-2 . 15 TGTGCCAGCAGCTTGGACACCCTAGCGGTTTGGTCCCTCCACTTT CASSLDTLAVWSLHF
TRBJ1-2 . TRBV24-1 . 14 TGTGCCACCCCTGGGAGGGGCTTCAACTATGGCTACACCTTC CATPGRGFNYGYTF
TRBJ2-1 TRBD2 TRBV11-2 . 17 TGTGCCAGCAGCTTAGAGGGGAGCGGGAGCGCCTACAATGAGCAGTTCTTC CASSLEGSGSAYNEQFF
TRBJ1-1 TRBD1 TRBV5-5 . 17 TGTGCCAGCAGGCAAAAAGGGACAGGGCGGTCAGGGGCTGAAGCTTTCTTT CASRQKGTGRSGAEAFF
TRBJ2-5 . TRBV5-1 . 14 TGCGCCAGCAGCCTAGGAGACTCGGTAAAGACCCAGTACTTC CASSLGDSVKTQYF
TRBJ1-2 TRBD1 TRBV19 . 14 TGTGCCAGTAGTTCCCGACAGGGCGGTCATGGCTACACCTTC CASSSRQGGHGYTF
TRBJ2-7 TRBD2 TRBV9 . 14 TGTGCCAGCAGCGTAGAGGCGGGAGTCTACGAGCAGTACTTC CASSVEAGVYEQYF
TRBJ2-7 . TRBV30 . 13 TGTGCCTGGAGTGTAACCCTCCCGGACGAGCAGTACTTC CAWSVTLPDEQYF
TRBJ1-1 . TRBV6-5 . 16 TGTGCCAGCAGTTACTTGCCAGGGATCAGGGGTGGTGAAGCTTTCTTT CASSYLPGIRGGEAFF
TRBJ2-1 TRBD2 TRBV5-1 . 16 TGCGCCAGCAGCTGGGGGACTAGCGGCAATCACAATGAGCAGTTCTTC CASSWGTSGNHNEQFF
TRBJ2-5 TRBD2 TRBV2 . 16 TGTGCCAGCAGTGAGGGTGTCACTAGCGGTGGAGAGACCCAGTACTTC CASSEGVTSGGETQYF
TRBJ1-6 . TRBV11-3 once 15 TGTGCCAGCAGCTTATCGGGGGGATATAATTCACCCCTCCACTTT CASSLSGGYNSPLHF
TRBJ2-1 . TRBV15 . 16 TGTGCCACCAGCAGAGAGACGGGGAGCTCCTACAATGAGCAGTTCTTC CATSRETGSSYNEQFF
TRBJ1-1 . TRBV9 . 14 TGTGCCAGCAGCGTAAGAGGGAAGGACACTGAAGCTTTCTTT CASSVRGKDTEAFF
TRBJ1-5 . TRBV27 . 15 TGTGCCAGCAGCTCCACGGGAGTTGACAATCAGCCCCAGCATTTT CASSSTGVDNQPQHF